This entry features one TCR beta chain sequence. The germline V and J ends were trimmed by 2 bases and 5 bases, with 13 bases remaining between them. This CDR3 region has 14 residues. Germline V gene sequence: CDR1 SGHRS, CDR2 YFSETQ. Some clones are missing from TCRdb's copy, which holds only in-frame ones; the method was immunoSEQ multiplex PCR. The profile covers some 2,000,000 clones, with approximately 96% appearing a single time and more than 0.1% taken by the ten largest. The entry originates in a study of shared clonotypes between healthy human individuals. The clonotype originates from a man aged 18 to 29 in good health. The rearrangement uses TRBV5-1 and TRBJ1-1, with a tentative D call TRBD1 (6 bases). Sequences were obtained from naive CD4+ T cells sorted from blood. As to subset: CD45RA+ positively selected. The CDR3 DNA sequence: TGCGCCAGCAGCTTATGGGGGCGTGAAACTGAAGCTTTCTTT. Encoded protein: CASSLWGRETEAFF.